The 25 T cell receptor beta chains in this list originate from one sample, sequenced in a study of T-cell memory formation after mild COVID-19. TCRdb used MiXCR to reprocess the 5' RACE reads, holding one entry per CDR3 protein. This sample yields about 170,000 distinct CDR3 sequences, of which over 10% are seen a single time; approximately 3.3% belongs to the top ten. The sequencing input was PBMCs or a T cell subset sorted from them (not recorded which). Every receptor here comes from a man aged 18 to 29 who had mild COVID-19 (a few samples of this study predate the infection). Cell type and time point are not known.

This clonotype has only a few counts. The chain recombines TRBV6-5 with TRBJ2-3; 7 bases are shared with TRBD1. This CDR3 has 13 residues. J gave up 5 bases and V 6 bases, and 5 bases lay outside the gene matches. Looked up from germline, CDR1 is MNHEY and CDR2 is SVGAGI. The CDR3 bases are TGTGCCAGCAGATCCACAGGGGAAGATACGCAGTATTTT. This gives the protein CASRSTGEDTQYF.

CDR3 DNA sequence: TGTGCCAGCAGTTACCTGGGGGGACACACAGATACGCAGTATTTT. Translation gives CASSYLGGHTDTQYF. The V gene is TRBV6-5, the J gene TRBJ2-3; D tentatively fits TRBD1 or TRBD2 (6 bases each). The CDR3 extends over 15 amino acids. CDR1 MNHEY and CDR2 SVGAGI come from the germline V gene. Trimming removed 2 bases from V and 2 bases from J, with 11 bases in between.

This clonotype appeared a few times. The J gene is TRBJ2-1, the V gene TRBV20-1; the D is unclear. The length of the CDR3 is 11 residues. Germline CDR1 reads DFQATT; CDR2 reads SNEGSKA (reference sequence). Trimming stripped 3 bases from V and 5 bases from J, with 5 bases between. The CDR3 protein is CSASVDNEQFF. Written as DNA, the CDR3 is TGCAGTGCTAGCGTAGACAATGAGCAGTTCTTC.

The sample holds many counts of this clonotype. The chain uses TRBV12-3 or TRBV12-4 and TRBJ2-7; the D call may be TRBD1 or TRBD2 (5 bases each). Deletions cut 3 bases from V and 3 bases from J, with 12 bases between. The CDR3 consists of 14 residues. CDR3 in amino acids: CASSLGQLGYEQYF. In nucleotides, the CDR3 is TGTGCCAGCAGTTTGGGGCAACTAGGCTACGAGCAGTACTTC.

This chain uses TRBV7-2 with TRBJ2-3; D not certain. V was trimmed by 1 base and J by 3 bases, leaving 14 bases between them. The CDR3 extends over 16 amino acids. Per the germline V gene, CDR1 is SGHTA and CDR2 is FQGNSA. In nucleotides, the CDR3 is TGTGCCAGCAGCTTAGGATACAGCAAGACGACAGATACGCAGTATTTT. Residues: CASSLGYSKTTDTQYF.

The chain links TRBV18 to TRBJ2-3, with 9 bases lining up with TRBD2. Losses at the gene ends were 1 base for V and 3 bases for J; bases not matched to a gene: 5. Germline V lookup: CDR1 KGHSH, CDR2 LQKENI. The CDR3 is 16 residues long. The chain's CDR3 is CASSPLASGVTDTQYF. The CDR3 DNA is TGTGCCAGCTCACCACTCGCTAGCGGGGTTACAGATACGCAGTATTTT.

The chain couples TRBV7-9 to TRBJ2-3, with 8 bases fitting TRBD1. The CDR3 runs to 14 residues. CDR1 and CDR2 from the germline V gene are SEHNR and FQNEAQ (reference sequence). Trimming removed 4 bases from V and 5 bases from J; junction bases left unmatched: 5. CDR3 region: CASSSGQGRDTQYF. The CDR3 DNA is TGTGCCAGCAGCTCAGGACAGGGAAGAGATACGCAGTATTTT.

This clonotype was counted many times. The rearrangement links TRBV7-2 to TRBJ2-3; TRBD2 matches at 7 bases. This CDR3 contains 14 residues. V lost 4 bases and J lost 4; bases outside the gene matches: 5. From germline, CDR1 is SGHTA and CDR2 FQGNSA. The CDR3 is CASSSRLASDTQYF. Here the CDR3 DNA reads TGTGCCAGCAGCTCGCGACTAGCATCAGATACGCAGTATTTT.

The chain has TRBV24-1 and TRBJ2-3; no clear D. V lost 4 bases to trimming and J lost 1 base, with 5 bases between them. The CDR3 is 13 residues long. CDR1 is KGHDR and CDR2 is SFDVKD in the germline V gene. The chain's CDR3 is CATSEAGTDTQYF. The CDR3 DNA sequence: TGTGCCACCAGTGAGGCGGGCACAGATACGCAGTATTTT.

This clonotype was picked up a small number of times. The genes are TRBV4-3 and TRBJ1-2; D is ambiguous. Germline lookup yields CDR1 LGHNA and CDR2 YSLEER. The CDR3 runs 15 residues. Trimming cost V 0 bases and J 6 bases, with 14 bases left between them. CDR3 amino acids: CASSQDLAGTNGYTF. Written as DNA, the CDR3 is TGCGCCAGCAGCCAAGATCTGGCGGGTACTAATGGCTACACCTTC.

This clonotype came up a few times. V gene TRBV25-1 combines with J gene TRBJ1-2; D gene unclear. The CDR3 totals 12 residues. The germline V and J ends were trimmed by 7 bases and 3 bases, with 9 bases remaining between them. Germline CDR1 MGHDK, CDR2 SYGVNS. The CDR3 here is CASNEGDYGYTF. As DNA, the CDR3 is TGTGCCAGCAACGAGGGAGACTATGGCTACACCTTC.

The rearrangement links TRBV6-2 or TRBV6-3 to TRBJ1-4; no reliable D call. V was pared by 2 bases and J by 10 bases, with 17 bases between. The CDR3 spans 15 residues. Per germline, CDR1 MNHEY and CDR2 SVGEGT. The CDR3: CASSYREDSKGKLFF. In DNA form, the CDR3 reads TGTGCCAGCAGTTACCGGGAGGATAGTAAAGGAAAACTGTTTTTT.

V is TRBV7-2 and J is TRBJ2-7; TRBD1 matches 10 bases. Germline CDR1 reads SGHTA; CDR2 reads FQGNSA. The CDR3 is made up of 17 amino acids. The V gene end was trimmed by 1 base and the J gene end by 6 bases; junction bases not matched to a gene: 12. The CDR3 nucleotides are TGTGCCAGCAGCTTAGGGCCGGGACAGGGGTTGAAGGGCGAGCAGTACTTC. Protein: CASSLGPGQGLKGEQYF. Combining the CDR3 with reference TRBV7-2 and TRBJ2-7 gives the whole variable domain GAGVSQSPSNKVTEKGKDVELRCDPISGHTALYWYRQSLGQGLEFLIYFQGNSAPDKSGLPSDRFSAERTGGSVSTLTIQRTQQEDSAVYLCASSLGPGQGLKGEQYFGPGTRLTVT.

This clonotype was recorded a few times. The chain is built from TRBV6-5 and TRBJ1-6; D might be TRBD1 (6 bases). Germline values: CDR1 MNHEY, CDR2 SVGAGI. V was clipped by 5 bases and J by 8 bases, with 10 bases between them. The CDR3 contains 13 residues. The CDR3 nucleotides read TGTGCCAGCAGTCCCCGGACAGATTCACCCCTCCACTTT. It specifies CASSPRTDSPLHF.

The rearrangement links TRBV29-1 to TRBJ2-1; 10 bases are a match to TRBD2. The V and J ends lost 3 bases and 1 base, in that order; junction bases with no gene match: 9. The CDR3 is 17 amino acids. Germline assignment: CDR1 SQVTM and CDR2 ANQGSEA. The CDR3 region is CSVEGLMTSGSYNEQFF. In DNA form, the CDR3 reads TGCAGCGTTGAGGGGCTGATGACTAGCGGGTCCTACAATGAGCAGTTCTTC.

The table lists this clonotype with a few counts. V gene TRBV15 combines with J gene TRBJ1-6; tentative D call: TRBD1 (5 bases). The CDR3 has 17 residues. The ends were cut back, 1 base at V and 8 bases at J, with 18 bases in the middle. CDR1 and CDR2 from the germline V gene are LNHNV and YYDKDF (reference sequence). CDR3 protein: CATSRGNPGSLDSPLHF. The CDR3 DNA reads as TGTGCCACCAGCAGAGGTAATCCAGGGTCCTTGGATTCACCCCTCCACTTT.

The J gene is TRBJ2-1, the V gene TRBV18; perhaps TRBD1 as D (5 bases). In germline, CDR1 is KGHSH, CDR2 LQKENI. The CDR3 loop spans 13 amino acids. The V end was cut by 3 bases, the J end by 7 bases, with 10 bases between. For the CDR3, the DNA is TGTGCCAGCTCACCCACGACAGCTAATGAGCAGTTCTTC. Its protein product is CASSPTTANEQFF.

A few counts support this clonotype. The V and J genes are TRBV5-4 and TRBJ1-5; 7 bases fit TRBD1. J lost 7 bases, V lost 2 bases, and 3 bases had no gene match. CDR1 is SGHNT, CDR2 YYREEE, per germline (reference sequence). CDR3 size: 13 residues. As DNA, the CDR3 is TGTGCCAGCAGCTTAGGGGGCGGACAGCCCCAGCATTTT. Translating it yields CASSLGGGQPQHF. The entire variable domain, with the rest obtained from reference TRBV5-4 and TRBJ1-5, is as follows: ETGVTQSPTHLIKTRGQQVTLRCSSQSGHNTVSWYQQALGQGPQFIFQYYREEENGRGNFPPRFSGLQFPNYSSELNVNALELDDSALYLCASSLGGGQPQHFGDGTRLSIL.

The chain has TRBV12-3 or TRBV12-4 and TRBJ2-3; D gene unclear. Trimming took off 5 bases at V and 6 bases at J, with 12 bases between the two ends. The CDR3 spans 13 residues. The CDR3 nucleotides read TGTGCCAGCAGTCTCCCCCCCCCGGATACGCAGTATTTT. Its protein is CASSLPPPDTQYF.

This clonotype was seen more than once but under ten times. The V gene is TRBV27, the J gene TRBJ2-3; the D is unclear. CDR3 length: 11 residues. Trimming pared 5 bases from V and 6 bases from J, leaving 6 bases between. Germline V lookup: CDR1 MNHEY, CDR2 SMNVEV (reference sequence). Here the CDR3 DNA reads TGTGCCAGCAGTCAACAGGATACGCAGTATTTT. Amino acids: CASSQQDTQYF.

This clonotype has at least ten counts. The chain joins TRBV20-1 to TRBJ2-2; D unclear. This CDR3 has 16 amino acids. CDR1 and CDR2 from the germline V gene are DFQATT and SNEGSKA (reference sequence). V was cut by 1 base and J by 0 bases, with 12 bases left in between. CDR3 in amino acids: CSARGNTRSNTGELFF. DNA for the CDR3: TGCAGTGCTAGAGGAAATACTCGGTCGAACACCGGGGAGCTGTTTTTT.

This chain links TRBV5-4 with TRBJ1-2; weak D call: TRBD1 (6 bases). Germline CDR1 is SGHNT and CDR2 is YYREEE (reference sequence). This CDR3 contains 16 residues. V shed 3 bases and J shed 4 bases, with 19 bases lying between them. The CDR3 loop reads CASSSAGTSRGYGYTF. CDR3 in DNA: TGTGCCAGCAGCTCAGCCGGGACCTCCAGGGGCTATGGCTACACCTTC.

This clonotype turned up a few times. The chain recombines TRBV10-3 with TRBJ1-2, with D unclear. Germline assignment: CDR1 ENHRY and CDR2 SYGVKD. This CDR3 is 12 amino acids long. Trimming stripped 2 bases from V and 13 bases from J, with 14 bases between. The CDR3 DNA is TGTGCCATCAGTGAGGACACCGGAAATGGCACCTTC. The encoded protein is CAISEDTGNGTF.

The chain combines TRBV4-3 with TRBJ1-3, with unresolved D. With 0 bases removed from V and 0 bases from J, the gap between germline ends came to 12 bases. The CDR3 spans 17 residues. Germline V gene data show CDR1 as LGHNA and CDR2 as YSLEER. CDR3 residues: CASSQEGAFRSGNTIYF. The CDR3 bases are TGCGCCAGCAGCCAAGAAGGAGCGTTCCGCTCTGGAAACACCATATATTTT.

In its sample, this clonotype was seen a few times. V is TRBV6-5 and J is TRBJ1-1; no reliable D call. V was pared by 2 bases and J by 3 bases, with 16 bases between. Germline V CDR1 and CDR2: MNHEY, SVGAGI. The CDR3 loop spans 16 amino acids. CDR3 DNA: TGTGCCAGCAGTTACAGGTACGGGAGCGGGGACACTGAAGCTTTCTTT. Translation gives CASSYRYGSGDTEAFF.